The TCR beta chain described here comes from a study of T cell repertoires in cytomegalovirus infection. The overall study: Signatures in public TCR beta sequences pointed to both CMV infection and matching HLA type.

TCRdb processed the reads anew with MiXCR; each CDR3 protein has one entry. The data contain around 450,000 distinct CDR3 sequences, approximately 31% of them singletons. Study results and limitations: Predominance within the ex vivo response was attributable to HLA-C-restricted CMV-specific TCR beta clonotypes. Based on cumulative public TCR beta family frequency, carriers of CMV plus the relevant HLA were identified.

This clonotype was counted ten times or more. What it recognizes is unknown. The sequenced sample consisted of PBMCs. This clonotype originated in a human donor in good health (CMV status not recorded). Some clones in this sample may be carry-over from other donors' samples.

DNA of the CDR3: TGTGCCAGCAGACCGATACAGGGATTAAATGGCTACACCTTC. It is translated as CASRPIQGLNGYTF. The chain combines TRBV11-2 with TRBJ1-2; D possibly corresponds to TRBD1 (6 bases). This CDR3 has 14 amino acids. Trimming removed 6 bases at V and 6 bases at J, with 17 bases between. CDR1 SGHAT and CDR2 FQNNGV come from the germline V gene.